Listed below are T cell receptor beta chains from one sample, sequenced in a study of post-analysis software for immune sequencing data. In TCRdb, the PCR reads were re-called with MiXCR into one record per CDR3 protein. The sample lists around 700,000 distinct CDR3 sequences; 55% to 60% were seen once. Sample: blood. The source of these receptors is a girl aged 2 to 10 with multiple sclerosis. CDR3s include the opening cysteine and the closing phenylalanine or tryptophan. The D gene is left open where the match is weak. Size is stated for part of the rows, as once, few or many counts, or as a class when the clone is expanded.

j_call clone_size v_call d_call cdr3_nt cdr3_aa
TRBJ1-5 NA TRBV2 TRBD1 TGTGCCAGCAGTGGACAGGGGGGTGGCAATCAGCCCCAGCATTTT CASSGQGGGNQPQHF
TRBJ2-2 NA TRBV18 NA TGTGCCAGCTCACCAACGACTCCCGGGGAGCTGTTTTTT CASSPTTPGELFF
TRBJ2-1 NA TRBV27 TRBD1 TGTGCCAGCAGTTTTTCCGGGACAGGGGCCATCAATGAGCAGTTCTTC CASSFSGTGAINEQFF
TRBJ1-1 few TRBV12-3/TRBV12-4 TRBD1 TGTGCCAGCAGTTCCAGTCCTTATGACAGGGTGAGGACTGAAGCTTTCTTT CASSSSPYDRVRTEAFF
TRBJ2-1 NA TRBV5-5 TRBD2 TGTGCCAGCAGCTTTACGACTAGCGGACGAAACGAGCAGTTCTTC CASSFTTSGRNEQFF
TRBJ2-1 NA TRBV5-6 TRBD1 TGTGCCAGCAGCTTGTTAGGGGACAGCATATACAATGAGCAGTTCTTC CASSLLGDSIYNEQFF
TRBJ2-7 few TRBV7-2 TRBD2 TGTGCCAGCAGCCCTACCGGGAGGCCTGACTACGAGCAGTACTTC CASSPTGRPDYEQYF
TRBJ2-1 NA TRBV5-5 NA TGTGCCAGCAGCTCGAAGGGGGTCCTTAACTACAATGAGCAGTTCTTC CASSSKGVLNYNEQFF
TRBJ1-1 NA TRBV7-9 NA TGTGCCAGCAGCTTAGATGCGGGCACTGAAGCTTTCTTT CASSLDAGTEAFF
TRBJ2-7 NA TRBV6-6 NA TGTGCCAGCAGTTACTCATCTCTAGCCCCCGGTAACGAGCAGTACTTC CASSYSSLAPGNEQYF